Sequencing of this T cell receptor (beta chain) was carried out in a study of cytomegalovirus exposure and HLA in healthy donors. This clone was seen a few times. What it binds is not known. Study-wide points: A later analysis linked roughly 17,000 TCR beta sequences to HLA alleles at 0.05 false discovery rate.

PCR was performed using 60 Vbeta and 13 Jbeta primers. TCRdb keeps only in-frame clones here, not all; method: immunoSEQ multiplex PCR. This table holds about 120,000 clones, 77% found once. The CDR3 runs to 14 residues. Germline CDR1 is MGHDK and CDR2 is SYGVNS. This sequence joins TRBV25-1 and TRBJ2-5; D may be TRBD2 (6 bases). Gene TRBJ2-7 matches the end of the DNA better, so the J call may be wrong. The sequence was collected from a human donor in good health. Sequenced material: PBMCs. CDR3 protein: CASQKDGSSYEQYF. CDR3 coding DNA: TGTGCCAGCCAGAAGGACGGGAGCTCCTACGAGCAGTACTTC.